One and the same sample provided the 2 T cell receptor beta chains below, sequenced in a study of T-cell reconstitution after alpha-beta-depleted transplantation in children. TCRbeta library preparation incorporated unique molecular identifiers. In TCRdb, the PCR reads were re-called with MiXCR into one record per CDR3 protein. In the table there are about 870,000 distinct CDR3 sequences, 16% of which are singletons. The material was PBMCs, mostly from graft donor cells, obtained 360 days after TCRalphabeta/CD19-depleted stem cell transplant. Receptor source: a male patient younger than 18 who had a stem cell transplant for acute lymphoblastic leukemia, so the T cells may come from the graft donor.

V is TRBV29-1 and J is TRBJ2-2, with 9 bases matching TRBD2. V shed 5 bases, J shed 6 bases, and the junction held 7 bases outside the gene matches. The CDR3 consists of 14 residues. Germline V gene sequence: CDR1 SQVTM, CDR2 ANQGSEA. In DNA, the CDR3 is TGCAGCGTTCACGGTAGCGGGAGATCCGGGGAGCTGTTTTTT. This gives the protein CSVHGSGRSGELFF.

The table lists this clonotype with a few counts. The J gene is TRBJ2-5, the V gene TRBV5-1; tentative D call: TRBD1 (6 bases). CDR3 size: 17 residues. Germline V lookup: CDR1 SGHRS, CDR2 YFSETQ. Trimming took off 2 bases at V and 2 bases at J, with 19 bases between the two ends. The CDR3 loop is CASSFVSGTFRQETQYF. In nucleotides, the CDR3 is TGCGCCAGCAGCTTCGTATCCGGGACATTCAGGCAAGAGACCCAGTACTTC. Supplemented by reference TRBV5-1 and TRBJ2-5, the full variable domain reads KAGVTQTPRYLIKTRGQQVTLSCSPISGHRSVSWYQQTPGQGLQFLFEYFSETQRNKGNFPGRFSGRQFSNSRSEMNVSTLELGDSALYLCASSFVSGTFRQETQYFGPGTRLLVL.